The 26 T cell receptor beta chains listed next were all sequenced from one sample in a study of tumor-infiltrating lymphocytes in primary liver carcinoma. TCR beta cDNA was reverse-transcribed from 400 to 500 ng of total RNA. The reaction used a constant-region primer and ProtoScript II reverse transcriptase. Libraries of TCR beta came from three nested multiplex PCR rounds with slightly modified ARM-PCR. It was with TRBV1-TRBV30 forward primers and a C-beta reverse primer that the first two PCR rounds were run, at around 10 cycles each. A single record per CDR3 protein comes from TCRdb applying MiXCR to the multiplex PCR reads. The sample records 100,000 to 150,000 distinct CDR3 sequences, roughly three fifths being singletons. It was from roughly 20-30 mg of unsorted bulk tissue that RNA and DNA were co-extracted. What was sequenced was liver tumor tissue from sampling region 3. Subset noted: tumor region T3, left-lateral pole. The origin of the receptors is a woman aged 55-75 years with primary liver carcinoma and hepatitis B virus infection.

Points on this clonotype: A read error may be the cause here, since a much bigger clone is one base away. This chain joins TRBV14 and TRBJ2-3, with 10 bases lining up with TRBD2. Germline CDR1 reads SGHDN; CDR2 reads FVKESK. The length of the CDR3 is 16 residues. As DNA, the CDR3 is TGTGCCAGCAGCCCCAGGACTAGCGGAAGCACAGATGCGCAGTATTTT. Protein: CASSPRTSGSTDAQYF.

This clonotype occurred once. A read error is possible here, since a much larger clone lies one base away. The gene calls are TRBV12-3 or TRBV12-4 and TRBJ2-6, with D possibly TRBD1 on 5 matching bases. There are 15 residues in the CDR3. V lost 1 base, J lost 4 bases, and 8 bases lay in between. The CDR3 sequence is CASSLVQAGANVLTF. In DNA form, the CDR3 reads TGTGCCAGCAGTTTAGTACAGGCCGGGGCCAACGTCCTGACTTTC.

Comments on this clonotype: A single base separates this from a much larger clone, so it may be a read error. This CDR3 fails to terminate in the conserved phenylalanine or tryptophan, so it likely reflects a read error. The chain recombines TRBV12-3 or TRBV12-4 with TRBJ2-3; no clear D gene. The V gene lost 5 bases and the J gene lost 3 bases, with 12 bases spanning the gap. The CDR3 is made up of 14 amino acids. The CDR3 region is CASSREGKTDTQYS. The DNA of the CDR3 is TGTGCCAGCAGTCGCGAAGGGAAAACAGATACGCAGTATTCT.

On this clonotype itself: Because it lacks the conserved phenylalanine or tryptophan at the end, this CDR3 is likely a read error. The DNA is left out, because the CDR3 cannot be placed on it with certainty; the CDR3 is given as TCRdb lists it. The V gene is TRBV6-1, the J gene TRBJ2-7; the table assigns TRBD1, which was not confirmed against the DNA. Ends included, the CDR3 has 14 residues. CDR1 MNHNS and CDR2 SASEGT come from the germline V gene. CDR3 loop: CASSEAGGVEERYL.

The rearrangement joins TRBV30 to TRBJ1-2; D uncertain. V shed 6 bases and J shed 8 bases, with 19 bases lying between them. Germline-derived CDR1 and CDR2 are GTSNPN and SVGIG (reference sequence). The CDR3 is 13 amino acids. Written as DNA, the CDR3 is TGTGCCTGCCGGGTCCTGGGGAGTGGAGGCTACACCTTC. It codes for CACRVLGSGGYTF.

The rearrangement uses TRBV19 and TRBJ2-2; TRBD1 aligns across 7 bases. The CDR3 length is 15 residues. Germline CDR1 is LNHDA and CDR2 is SQIVND (reference sequence). Trimming removed 4 bases from V and 7 bases from J; junction bases left unmatched: 9. As DNA, the CDR3 is TGTGCCAGTAGTACCGGGGACAGAACAAACGGGGAGCTGTTTTTT. Its protein product is CASSTGDRTNGELFF. The full variable domain, its missing parts supplied by reference TRBV19 and TRBJ2-2, is DGGITQSPKYLFRKEGQNVTLSCEQNLNHDAMYWYRQDPGQGLRLIYYSQIVNDFQKGDIAEGYSVSREKKESFPLTVTSAQKNPTAFYLCASSTGDRTNGELFFGEGSRLTVL.

This clonotype is categorized as large. The genes are TRBV11-2 and TRBJ2-3; TRBD1 matches 7 bases. The J segment lost 2 bases and the V segment lost 1 base, leaving 6 bases of the junction unmatched. The length of the CDR3 is 16 residues. Germline V gene lookup returns CDR1 SGHAT and CDR2 FQNNGV. The CDR3 reads CASSLAGQAITDTQYF. In DNA form, the CDR3 reads TGTGCCAGCAGCTTAGCCGGACAGGCGATCACAGATACGCAGTATTTT.

This chain joins TRBV28 and TRBJ2-5; 9 bases are a match to TRBD2. Germline CDR1 reads MDHEN; CDR2 reads SYDVKM. With 2 bases clipped from V and 1 base from J, the junction kept 8 bases outside the gene matches. This CDR3 spans 17 amino acids. CDR3 loop: CASSLGPAGGLQETQYF. CDR3 DNA: TGTGCCAGCAGTTTAGGTCCAGCGGGGGGCCTCCAAGAGACCCAGTACTTC.

This clonotype appeared a few times. The CDR3 loop reads CSVAYRWGNEQFF. CDR3 sequence (DNA): TGCAGCGTTGCATATCGATGGGGCAATGAGCAGTTCTTC. This chain joins TRBV29-1 and TRBJ2-1; no firm D call. This CDR3 has 13 amino acids. The ends were cut back, 4 bases at V and 6 bases at J, with 13 bases in the middle. The germline CDR1 and CDR2 sequences are SQVTM and ANQGSEA.

A note on this clonotype: One junction end does not reproduce the germline sequence, and a read error may be involved. V usage is TRBV11-2 and J usage is TRBJ2-3; 8 bases align to TRBD2. The germline gives CDR1 SGHAT, CDR2 FQNNGV. The CDR3 extends over 13 amino acids. CDR3 coding DNA: TGTGCCAGCTGCCCGCCAGGGACTAGGGCGCAGTATTTC. This sequence encodes CASCPPGTRAQYF.

Turning to this clonotype: A single base separates this from a much larger clone, so it may be a read error. The rearrangement joins TRBV5-4 to TRBJ2-7; TRBD2 matches at 11 bases. Germline values: CDR1 SGHNT, CDR2 YYREEE (reference sequence). This CDR3 comprises 16 residues. CDR3 in DNA: TGTGTCAGCAGCCCATTTGGACTAGCGGGCTCCTACGAGCAGTACTTC. Translated: CVSSPFGLAGSYEQYF.

The chain uses TRBV5-1 and TRBJ2-7; perhaps D is TRBD1 or TRBD2 (5 bases each). The CDR3 runs 16 residues. Germline CDR1 and CDR2: SGHRS and YFSETQ. V was pared by 4 bases and J by 0 bases, with 17 bases between. The CDR3 nucleotides read TGCGCCAGCAGCCCCGGGACGGCTGGCGACTCCTACGAGCAGTACTTC. Amino acids: CASSPGTAGDSYEQYF.

The CDR3 DNA is TGTGCCAGCAGTTTACCGAGGGGCTCTAACACCGGGGAGCTGTTTTTT. Translated, it gives CASSLPRGSNTGELFF. J is TRBJ2-2 and V is TRBV28, with D perhaps given as TRBD1 or TRBD2 (5 bases each). Germline V lookup: CDR1 MDHEN, CDR2 SYDVKM. Trimming left V 2 bases short and J 2 bases short, with 12 bases between. The CDR3 length is 16 residues.

This clonotype has only one observation. The chain employs TRBV11-2 and TRBJ2-7, with D perhaps TRBD2 (5 bases). Germline loops: CDR1 SGHAT, CDR2 FQNNGV. The CDR3 covers 18 residues. In DNA form, the CDR3 reads TGTGTTAGCAGCTTAGATTGGGTCAGTCAAGCGGCTCCCTACGAGCAGTACTTC. Translated, it gives CVSSLDWVSQAAPYEQYF.

This clonotype was counted only a few times. Germline and junction disagree at one end, which may indicate a read error. The chain carries TRBV11-1 and TRBJ2-3; D may be TRBD2 (5 bases). This CDR3 spans 15 amino acids. Germline CDR1 and CDR2: SGHAT and FQDESV (reference sequence). CDR3 DNA sequence: TGTGCCAACAGCCCAACTAGGATGCGCACAAATACGCAGTATTTT. Its protein product is CANSPTRMRTNTQYF.

This clonotype was counted many times. The V call is TRBV29-1, the J call TRBJ2-3; a possible D gene is TRBD2 (6 bases). Per the germline V gene, CDR1 is SQVTM and CDR2 is ANQGSEA. This CDR3 is 15 amino acids long. V shed 6 bases and J shed 0 bases, with 16 bases lying between them. The CDR3 spells CSVRGSGLSTDTQYF. For the CDR3, the DNA is TGCAGCGTGCGAGGTAGCGGACTTAGCACAGATACGCAGTATTTT.

Note on this clonotype: One end of the junction fails to match germline, which may point to a read error. The chain recombines TRBV11-2 with TRBJ2-1; 8 bases line up with TRBD1. Per germline, CDR1 SGHAT and CDR2 FQNNGV. This CDR3 comprises 15 residues. The CDR3: CASSFDRGKSNEQLF. The CDR3 nucleotides are TGTGCCAGCAGTTTCGACAGGGGAAAGAGCAATGAACAGCTCTTC.

This clonotype was found once. The conserved phenylalanine or tryptophan normally closing the CDR3 is absent here, so this likely arose from a read error. The DNA is omitted, as the CDR3 cannot be located on it reliably, and the CDR3 follows TCRdb's listing. V and J are TRBV4-1 and TRBJ1-2; the table names TRBD1, a call not compared with the DNA. The CDR3 totals 11 residues, both ends included. The germline V gene encodes CDR1 MGHRA and CDR2 YSYEKL. This CDR3 reads CASSDSYGYTL.

As to this clonotype: At one of its ends the junction is not consistent with the germline gene, which may arise from a read error. The chain joins TRBV11-3 to TRBJ1-1; D is uncertain. Germline V gives CDR1 SGHNT, CDR2 YENEEA. The CDR3 runs 13 residues. The CDR3 is CVSSLMANTEVFF. DNA of the CDR3: TGTGTCAGCAGCTTAATGGCAAACACTGAAGTTTTCTTT.

This clonotype has just one count. At one boundary the junction diverges from the germline segment, which might be a read error. The J gene is TRBJ1-3, the V gene TRBV12-3 or TRBV12-4; D is unclear. CDR3 size: 14 residues. The CDR3 sequence is CASSFRTYGNTIYF. The DNA for the CDR3 is TGTGCCAGTAGTTTCCGTACCTATGGAAACACCATATATTTT.

Concerning this clonotype itself: It may be a read error: a sequence one base away is much more abundant. This chain connects TRBV7-9 to TRBJ2-7; possibly TRBD1 or TRBD2 for D (6 bases each). The V end lost 5 bases, the J end lost 4 bases, and 15 bases lay between the germline ends. Germline V gives CDR1 SEHNR, CDR2 FQNEAQ (reference sequence). This CDR3 comprises 14 residues. CDR3 amino acids: CASSLGLGAYEQYF. CDR3 sequence (DNA): TGTGCCAGCAGCCTGGGACTGGGGGCTTACGAGCAGTACTTC.

Points on this clonotype: A much larger clone lies a single base off, so this may be a read error. The rearrangement uses TRBV21-1 and TRBJ2-2; TRBD1, the table's D call, lacks a check against the DNA. TRBV21-1 is deemed a pseudogene. CDR3 size: 16 residues. The CDR3 protein is CASSKAWPGIWRELSF. For the CDR3, the DNA is TGTGCCAGCAGCAAAGCATGGCCAGGGATTTGGCGGGAGCTGTCTTTT.

Regarding this clonotype: Relative to the germline gene, one junction end is altered; a read error may explain this. This chain joins TRBV6-5 and TRBJ1-1; tentatively, D is TRBD1 (5 bases). The germline gives CDR1 MNHEY, CDR2 SVGAGI. The CDR3 is 14 residues long. The CDR3 DNA is TGTACCAGCAGTTCGCAGGGAGCGAACACTGAAGCTTTCTTT. Translated: CTSSSQGANTEAFF.

A remark on this clonotype: A much bigger clone sits one base away, suggesting this may be a read error. The chain uses TRBV25-1 and TRBJ2-1, with no clear D. Per the germline V gene, CDR1 is MGHDK and CDR2 is SYGVNS. This CDR3 has 18 residues. The V end was cut by 3 bases, the J end by 0 bases, with 18 bases between. The CDR3 DNA reads TGTGCCAGCAGTGAGCCGACCGTGTTCGGCAGCTCCTACAATGAGCAGTTCTTC. This sequence encodes CASSEPTVFGSSYNEQFF.

Concerning this clonotype itself: The junction departs from germline at one end; a sequencing error may be responsible. The CDR3, as DNA: TGTGTCAGCAGCTTGGCTTTGATGCCGCCCTTC. Its translation is CVSSLALMPPF. The chain couples TRBV11-2 to TRBJ2-1; D gene unclear. Germline V gives CDR1 SGHAT, CDR2 FQNNGV. This CDR3 has 11 amino acids.

Points on this clonotype: A much larger clonotype is one base distant, so this may be a read error. This chain joins TRBV6-5 and TRBJ2-5; D may be TRBD2 (5 bases). Germline V gene lookup returns CDR1 MNHEY and CDR2 SVGAGI. The ends were cut back, 3 bases at V and 4 bases at J, with 9 bases in the middle. This CDR3 is built from 13 residues. This CDR3 reads CASSYRGRETQYF. The DNA for the CDR3 is TGTGCCAGCAGTTATCGGGGAAGAGAGACCCAGTACTTC.